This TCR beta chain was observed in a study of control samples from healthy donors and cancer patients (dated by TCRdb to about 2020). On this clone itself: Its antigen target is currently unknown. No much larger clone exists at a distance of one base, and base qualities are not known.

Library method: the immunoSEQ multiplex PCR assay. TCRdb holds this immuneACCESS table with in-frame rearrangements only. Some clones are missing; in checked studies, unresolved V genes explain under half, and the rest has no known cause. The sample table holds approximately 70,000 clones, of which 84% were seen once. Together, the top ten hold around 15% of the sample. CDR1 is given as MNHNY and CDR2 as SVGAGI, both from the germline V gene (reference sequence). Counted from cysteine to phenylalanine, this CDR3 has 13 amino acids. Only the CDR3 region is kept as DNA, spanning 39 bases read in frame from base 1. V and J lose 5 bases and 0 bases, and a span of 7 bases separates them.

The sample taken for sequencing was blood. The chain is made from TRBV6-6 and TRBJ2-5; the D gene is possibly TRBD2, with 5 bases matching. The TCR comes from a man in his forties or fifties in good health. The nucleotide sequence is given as TGTGCCAGCAGTCACGGGAACCAAGAGACCCAGTACTTC. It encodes CASSHGNQETQYF.